These T cell receptor beta chains were read from a single sample in a study of beta chain features in type 1 diabetes. Method: immunoSEQ multiplex PCR; TCRdb's copy keeps in-frame clones and lacks some. The sample shows hundreds of thousands of clones, roughly a sixth of them seen only once. Sequences were obtained from naive CD4+ T cells from blood. These TCRs come from a woman aged 18-29 years in good health. The CDR3 runs from the conserved cysteine through the conserved F or W. The D gene is left open where the match is weak. Some rows mark clone size as missing; the rest say once, few, many or name a class of expanded clone.

abundance: few; v_gene: TRBV18; j_gene: TRBJ2-1; d_gene: TRBD2; CDR3aa: CASFPGLAGVPLTHQFF; CDR3nt: TGTGCCAGCTTCCCGGGACTAGCGGGAGTCCCACTCACTCACCAGTTCTTC
abundance: .; v_gene: TRBV29-1; j_gene: TRBJ2-7; d_gene: .; CDR3aa: CSVGTGTRSSYEQYF; CDR3nt: TGCAGCGTTGGGACAGGGACTAGGAGCTCCTACGAGCAGTACTTC
abundance: .; v_gene: TRBV7-2; j_gene: TRBJ1-5; d_gene: .; CDR3aa: CASSLVAGDNQPQHF; CDR3nt: TGTGCCAGCAGCTTAGTTGCGGGGGACAATCAGCCCCAGCATTTT
abundance: .; v_gene: TRBV9; j_gene: TRBJ2-2; d_gene: .; CDR3aa: CASSVGTPNTGELFF; CDR3nt: TGTGCCAGCAGCGTAGGGACCCCAAACACCGGGGAGCTGTTTTTT
abundance: .; v_gene: TRBV7-2; j_gene: TRBJ2-5; d_gene: .; CDR3aa: CASRRPGGETQYF; CDR3nt: TGTGCCAGCAGAAGACCTGGGGGAGAGACCCAGTACTTC
abundance: .; v_gene: TRBV7-9; j_gene: TRBJ2-7; d_gene: .; CDR3aa: CASSLDRASYEQYF; CDR3nt: TGTGCCAGCAGCTTAGATAGGGCCTCCTACGAGCAGTACTTC
abundance: few; v_gene: TRBV7-2; j_gene: TRBJ2-4; d_gene: TRBD1; CDR3aa: CASRAIGTVLAKNIQYF; CDR3nt: TGTGCCAGCAGGGCTATAGGGACAGTCCTAGCCAAAAACATTCAGTACTTC
abundance: .; v_gene: TRBV7-8; j_gene: TRBJ2-1; d_gene: TRBD2; CDR3aa: CASSRLLAAGYNEQFF; CDR3nt: TGTGCCAGCAGCCGCCTCCTAGCGGCGGGCTACAATGAGCAGTTCTTC
abundance: .; v_gene: TRBV27; j_gene: TRBJ1-1; d_gene: .; CDR3aa: CASSYLTEAFF; CDR3nt: TGTGCCAGCAGTTACCTAACTGAAGCTTTCTTT
abundance: .; v_gene: TRBV6-5; j_gene: TRBJ1-5; d_gene: .; CDR3aa: CASSYGGGQPQHF; CDR3nt: TGTGCCAGCAGTTACGGGGGCGGGCAGCCCCAGCATTTT
abundance: once; v_gene: TRBV7-9; j_gene: TRBJ2-5; d_gene: .; CDR3aa: CASSTTGTSETQYF; CDR3nt: TGTGCCAGCAGCACAACCGGGACTTCAGAGACCCAGTACTTC
abundance: few; v_gene: TRBV28; j_gene: TRBJ1-5; d_gene: TRBD1; CDR3aa: CASSLVGTGGFRPSNQPQHF; CDR3nt: TGTGCCAGCAGTTTAGTTGGGACAGGGGGCTTCAGACCTAGCAATCAGCCCCAGCATTTT
abundance: few; v_gene: TRBV5-1; j_gene: TRBJ2-1; d_gene: TRBD2; CDR3aa: CASSLSSGLAYNEQFF; CDR3nt: TGCGCCAGCAGCTTGTCTAGCGGGCTTGCCTACAATGAGCAGTTCTTC
abundance: .; v_gene: TRBV5-1; j_gene: TRBJ2-1; d_gene: TRBD2; CDR3aa: CASSSGRTSYNEQFF; CDR3nt: TGCGCCAGCAGCAGCGGGAGAACCTCCTACAATGAGCAGTTCTTC